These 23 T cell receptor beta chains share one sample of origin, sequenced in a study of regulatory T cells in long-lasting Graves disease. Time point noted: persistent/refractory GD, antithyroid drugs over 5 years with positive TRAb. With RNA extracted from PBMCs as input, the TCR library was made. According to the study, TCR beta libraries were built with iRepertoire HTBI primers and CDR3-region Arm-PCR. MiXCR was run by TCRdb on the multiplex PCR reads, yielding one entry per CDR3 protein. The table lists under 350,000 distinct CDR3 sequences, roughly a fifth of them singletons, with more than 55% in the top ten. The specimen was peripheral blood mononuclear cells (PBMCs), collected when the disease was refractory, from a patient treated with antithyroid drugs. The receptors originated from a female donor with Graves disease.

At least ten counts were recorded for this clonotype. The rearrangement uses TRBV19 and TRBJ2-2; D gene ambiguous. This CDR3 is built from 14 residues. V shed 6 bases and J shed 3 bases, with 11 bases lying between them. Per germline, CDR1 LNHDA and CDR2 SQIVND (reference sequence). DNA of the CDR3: TGTGCCAGTAGGGTGATGGCCGACACCGGGGAGCTGTTTTTT. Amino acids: CASRVMADTGELFF. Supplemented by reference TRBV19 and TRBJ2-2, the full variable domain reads DGGITQSPKYLFRKEGQNVTLSCEQNLNHDAMYWYRQDPGQGLRLIYYSQIVNDFQKGDIAEGYSVSREKKESFPLTVTSAQKNPTAFYLCASRVMADTGELFFGEGSRLTVL.

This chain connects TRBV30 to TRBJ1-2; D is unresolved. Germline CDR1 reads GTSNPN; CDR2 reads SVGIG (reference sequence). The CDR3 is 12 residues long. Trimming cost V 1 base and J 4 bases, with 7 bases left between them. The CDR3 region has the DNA TGTGCCTGGAGTGATACAAGCTATGGCTACACCTTC. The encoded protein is CAWSDTSYGYTF.

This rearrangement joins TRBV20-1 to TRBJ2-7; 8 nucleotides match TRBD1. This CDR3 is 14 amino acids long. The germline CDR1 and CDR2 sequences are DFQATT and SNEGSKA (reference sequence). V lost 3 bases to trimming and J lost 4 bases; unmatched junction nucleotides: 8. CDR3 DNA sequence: TGCAGTGCTAGTCTGCGACAGGGGCGGTACGAGCAGTACTTC. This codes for CSASLRQGRYEQYF.

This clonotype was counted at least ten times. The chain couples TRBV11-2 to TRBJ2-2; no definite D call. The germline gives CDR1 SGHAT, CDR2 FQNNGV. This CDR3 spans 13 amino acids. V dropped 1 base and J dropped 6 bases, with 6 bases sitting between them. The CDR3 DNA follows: TGTGCCAGCAGCTTAGTGGAGCCCGGGGAGCTGTTTTTT. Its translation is CASSLVEPGELFF.

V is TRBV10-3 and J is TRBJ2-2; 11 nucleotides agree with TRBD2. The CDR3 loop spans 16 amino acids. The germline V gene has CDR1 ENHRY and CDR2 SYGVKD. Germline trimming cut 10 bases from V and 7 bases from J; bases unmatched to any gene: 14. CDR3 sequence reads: CASTPTSGNFGGELFF. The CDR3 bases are TGTGCCAGCACCCCGACTAGCGGGAATTTTGGCGGGGAGCTGTTTTTT.

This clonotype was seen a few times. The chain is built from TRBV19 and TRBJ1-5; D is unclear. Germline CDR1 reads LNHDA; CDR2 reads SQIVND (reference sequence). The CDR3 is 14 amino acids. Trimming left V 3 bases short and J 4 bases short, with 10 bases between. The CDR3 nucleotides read TGTGCCAGTAGTATGATCTCGGGGAATCAGCCCCAGCATTTT. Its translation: CASSMISGNQPQHF.

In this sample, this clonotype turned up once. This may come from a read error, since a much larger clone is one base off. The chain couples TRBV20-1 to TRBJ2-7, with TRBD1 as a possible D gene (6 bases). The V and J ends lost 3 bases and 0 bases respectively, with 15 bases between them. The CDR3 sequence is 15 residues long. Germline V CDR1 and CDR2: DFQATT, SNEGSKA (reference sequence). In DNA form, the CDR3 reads TGCAGTGCTAGGGCAGGGGCTGGAAACTCCTACGAGCAGTACTTC. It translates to CSARAGAGNSYEQYF.

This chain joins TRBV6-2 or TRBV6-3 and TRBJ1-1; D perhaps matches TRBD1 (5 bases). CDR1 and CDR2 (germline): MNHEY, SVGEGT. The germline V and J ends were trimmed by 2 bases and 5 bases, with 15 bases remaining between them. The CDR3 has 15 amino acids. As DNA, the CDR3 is TGTGCCAGCAGTTACCTGGACAAGGGTCGGACTGAAGCTTTCTTT. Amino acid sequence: CASSYLDKGRTEAFF.

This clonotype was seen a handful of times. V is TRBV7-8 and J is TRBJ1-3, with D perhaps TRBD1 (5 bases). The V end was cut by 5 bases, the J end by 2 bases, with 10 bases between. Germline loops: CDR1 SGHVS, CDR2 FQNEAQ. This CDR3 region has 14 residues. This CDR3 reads CASSQGTAGNTIYF. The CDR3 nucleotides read TGTGCCAGCAGCCAAGGGACGGCTGGAAACACCATATATTTT.

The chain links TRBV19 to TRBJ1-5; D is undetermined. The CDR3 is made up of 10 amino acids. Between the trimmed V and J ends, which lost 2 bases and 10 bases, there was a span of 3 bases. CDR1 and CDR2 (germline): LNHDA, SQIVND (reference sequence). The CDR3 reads CASSIPPQHF. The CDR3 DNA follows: TGTGCCAGTAGTATACCACCCCAGCATTTT.

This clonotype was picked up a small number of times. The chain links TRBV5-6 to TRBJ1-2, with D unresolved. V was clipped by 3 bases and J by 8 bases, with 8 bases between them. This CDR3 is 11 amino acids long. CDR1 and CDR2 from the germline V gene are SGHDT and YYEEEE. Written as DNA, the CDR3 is TGTGCCAGCAGCTCCACTTGGGGCTACACCTTC. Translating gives CASSSTWGYTF.

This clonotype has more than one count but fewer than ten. This CDR3 reads CASTRGTRYNEQFF. In DNA form, the CDR3 reads TGTGCCAGCACTCGTGGGACAAGATACAATGAGCAGTTCTTC. The rearrangement joins TRBV28 to TRBJ2-1; D possibly corresponds to TRBD1 (6 bases). V lost 7 bases and J 4 bases, leaving 14 bases between the germline ends. The CDR3 is 14 amino acids. The germline V gene encodes CDR1 MDHEN and CDR2 SYDVKM.

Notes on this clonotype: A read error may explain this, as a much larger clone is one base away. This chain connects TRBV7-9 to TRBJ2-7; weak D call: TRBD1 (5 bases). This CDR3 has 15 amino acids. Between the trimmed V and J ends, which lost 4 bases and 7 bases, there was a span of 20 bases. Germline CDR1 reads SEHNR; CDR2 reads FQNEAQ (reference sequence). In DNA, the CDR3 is TGTGCCAGCAGCTCCCAGTGGACATGGGGCTGGGAGCAGTACTTC. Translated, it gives CASSSQWTWGWEQYF.

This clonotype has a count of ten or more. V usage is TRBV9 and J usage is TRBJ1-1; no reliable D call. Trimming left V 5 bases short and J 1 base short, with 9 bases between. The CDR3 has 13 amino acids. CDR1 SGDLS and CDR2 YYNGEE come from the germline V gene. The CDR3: CASSFSENTEAFF. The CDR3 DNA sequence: TGTGCCAGCAGTTTCTCTGAGAACACTGAAGCTTTCTTT.

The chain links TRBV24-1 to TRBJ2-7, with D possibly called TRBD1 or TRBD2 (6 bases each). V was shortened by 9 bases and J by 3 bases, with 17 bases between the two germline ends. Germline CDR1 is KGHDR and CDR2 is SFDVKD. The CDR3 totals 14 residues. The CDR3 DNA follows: TGTGCCACCCGGGGGCCATTTCCCAACTACGAGCAGTACTTC. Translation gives CATRGPFPNYEQYF.

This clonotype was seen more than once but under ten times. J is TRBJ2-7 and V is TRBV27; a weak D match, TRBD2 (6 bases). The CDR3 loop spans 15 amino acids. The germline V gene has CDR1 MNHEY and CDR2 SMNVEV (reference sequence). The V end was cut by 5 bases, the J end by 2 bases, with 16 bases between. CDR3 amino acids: CASSRGGVGTYEQYF. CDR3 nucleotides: TGTGCCAGCAGTCGCGGCGGGGTAGGGACCTACGAGCAGTACTTC.

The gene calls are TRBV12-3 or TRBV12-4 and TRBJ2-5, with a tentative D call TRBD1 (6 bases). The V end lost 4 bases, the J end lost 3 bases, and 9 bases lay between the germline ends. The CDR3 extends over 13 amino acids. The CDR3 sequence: CASSYGQKETQYF. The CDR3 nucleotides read TGTGCCAGCAGTTATGGACAGAAAGAGACCCAGTACTTC.

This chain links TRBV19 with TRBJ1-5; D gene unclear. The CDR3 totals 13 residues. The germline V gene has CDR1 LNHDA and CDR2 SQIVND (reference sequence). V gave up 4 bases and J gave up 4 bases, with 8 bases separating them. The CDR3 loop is CASSTQKNQPQHF. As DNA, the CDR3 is TGTGCCAGTAGTACACAGAAAAATCAGCCCCAGCATTTT.

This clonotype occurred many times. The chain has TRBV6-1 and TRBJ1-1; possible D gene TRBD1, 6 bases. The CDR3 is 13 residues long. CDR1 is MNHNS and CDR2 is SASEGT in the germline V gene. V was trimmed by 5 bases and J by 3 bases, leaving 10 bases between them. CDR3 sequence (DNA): TGTGCCAGCAGTCGTCCAGGGGACACTGAAGCTTTCTTT. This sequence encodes CASSRPGDTEAFF.

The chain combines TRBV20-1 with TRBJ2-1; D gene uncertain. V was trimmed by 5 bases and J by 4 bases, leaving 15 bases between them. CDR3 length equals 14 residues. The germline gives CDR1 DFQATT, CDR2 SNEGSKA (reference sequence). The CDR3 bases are TGCAGTGCTGGTGGTTTGGACGCGTACAATGAGCAGTTCTTC. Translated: CSAGGLDAYNEQFF.

Here the CDR3 DNA reads TGTGCCAGCAGAGGACTAGCGGGAGGTTTGGAGACCCAGTACTTC. Translation: CASRGLAGGLETQYF. The chain couples TRBV5-5 to TRBJ2-5; TRBD2 aligns across 14 bases. The CDR3 runs 15 residues. V shed 5 bases, J shed 5 bases, and the junction held 5 bases outside the gene matches. Germline V CDR1 and CDR2: SGHKS, YYEKEE (reference sequence).

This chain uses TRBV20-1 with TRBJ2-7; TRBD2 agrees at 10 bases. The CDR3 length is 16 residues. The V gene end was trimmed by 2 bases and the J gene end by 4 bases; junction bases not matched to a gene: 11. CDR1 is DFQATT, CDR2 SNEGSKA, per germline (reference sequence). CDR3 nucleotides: TGCAGTGCTAGACCCGCCAGCGGGGGGGGCATTTACGAGCAGTACTTC. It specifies CSARPASGGGIYEQYF.

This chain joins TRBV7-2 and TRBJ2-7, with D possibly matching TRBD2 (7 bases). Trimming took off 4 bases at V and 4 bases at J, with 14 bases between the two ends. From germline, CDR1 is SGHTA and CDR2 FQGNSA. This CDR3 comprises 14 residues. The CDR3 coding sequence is TGTGCCAGCAGCTGGGGGGGGGCGGGTTACGAGCAGTACTTC. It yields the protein CASSWGGAGYEQYF.